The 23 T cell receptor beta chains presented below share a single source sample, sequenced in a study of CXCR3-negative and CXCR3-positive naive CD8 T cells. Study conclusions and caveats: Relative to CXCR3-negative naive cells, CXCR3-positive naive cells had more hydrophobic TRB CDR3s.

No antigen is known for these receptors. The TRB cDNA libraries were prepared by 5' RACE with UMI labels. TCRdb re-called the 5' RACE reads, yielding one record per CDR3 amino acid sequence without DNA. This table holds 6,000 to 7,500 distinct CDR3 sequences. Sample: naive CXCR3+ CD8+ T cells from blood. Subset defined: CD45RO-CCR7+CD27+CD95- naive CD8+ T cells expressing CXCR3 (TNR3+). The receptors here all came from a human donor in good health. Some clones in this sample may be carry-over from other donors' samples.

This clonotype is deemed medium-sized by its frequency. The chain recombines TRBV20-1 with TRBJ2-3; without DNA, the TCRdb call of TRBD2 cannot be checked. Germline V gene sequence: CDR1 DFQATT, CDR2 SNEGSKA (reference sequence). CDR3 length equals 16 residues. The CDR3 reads CSAPTRTSGYTDTQYF.

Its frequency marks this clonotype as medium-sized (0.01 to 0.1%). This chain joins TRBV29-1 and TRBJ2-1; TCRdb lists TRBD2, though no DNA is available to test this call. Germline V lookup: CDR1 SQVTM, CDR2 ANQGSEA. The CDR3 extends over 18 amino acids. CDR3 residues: CSTKVLYSGEASYNEQFF.

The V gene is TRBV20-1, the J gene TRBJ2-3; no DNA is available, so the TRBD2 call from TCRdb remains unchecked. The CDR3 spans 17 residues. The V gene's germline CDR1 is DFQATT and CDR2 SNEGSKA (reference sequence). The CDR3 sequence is CSAEAKRTSGSTDTQYF.

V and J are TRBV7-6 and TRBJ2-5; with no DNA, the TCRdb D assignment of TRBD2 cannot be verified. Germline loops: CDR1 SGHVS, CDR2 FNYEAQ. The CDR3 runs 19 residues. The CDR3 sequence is CASSLGLAGNRRGQETQYF. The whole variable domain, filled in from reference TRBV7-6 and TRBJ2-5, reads GAGVSQSPRYKVTKRGQDVALRCDPISGHVSLYWYRQALGQGPEFLTYFNYEAQQDKSGLPNDRFSAERPEGSISTLTIQRTEQRDSAMYRCASSLGLAGNRRGQETQYFGPGTRLLVL.

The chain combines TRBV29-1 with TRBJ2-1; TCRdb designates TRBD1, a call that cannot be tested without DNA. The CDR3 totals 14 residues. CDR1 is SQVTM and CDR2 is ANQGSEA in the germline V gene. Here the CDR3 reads CSVEVAGQGNEQFF.

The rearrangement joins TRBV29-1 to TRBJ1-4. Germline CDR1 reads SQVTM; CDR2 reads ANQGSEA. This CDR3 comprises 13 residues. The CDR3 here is CSVGADGEEKLFF.

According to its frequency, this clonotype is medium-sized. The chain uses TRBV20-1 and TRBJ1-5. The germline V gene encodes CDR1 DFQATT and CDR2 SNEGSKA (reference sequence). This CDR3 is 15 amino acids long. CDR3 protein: CSARKGLGLGQPQHF.

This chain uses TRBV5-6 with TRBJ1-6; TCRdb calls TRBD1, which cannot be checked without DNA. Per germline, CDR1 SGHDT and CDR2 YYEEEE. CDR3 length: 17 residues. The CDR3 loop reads CASSGRPPGQDNSPLHF.

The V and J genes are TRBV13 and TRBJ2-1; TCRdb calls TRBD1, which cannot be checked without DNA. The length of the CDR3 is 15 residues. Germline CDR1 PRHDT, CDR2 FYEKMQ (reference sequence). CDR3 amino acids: CASSQPGQGYNEQFF.

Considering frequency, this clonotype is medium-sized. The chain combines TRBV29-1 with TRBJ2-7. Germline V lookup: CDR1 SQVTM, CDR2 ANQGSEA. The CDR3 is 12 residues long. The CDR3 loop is CSVEDNSYEQYF.

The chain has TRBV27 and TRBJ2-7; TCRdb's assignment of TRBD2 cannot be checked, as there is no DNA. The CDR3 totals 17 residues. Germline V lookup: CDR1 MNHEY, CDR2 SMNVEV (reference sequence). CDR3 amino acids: CASSSPLGTQSSYEQYF.

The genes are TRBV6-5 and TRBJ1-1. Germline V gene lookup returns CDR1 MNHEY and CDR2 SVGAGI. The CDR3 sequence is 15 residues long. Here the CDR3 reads CASYSQVVGMTEAFF.

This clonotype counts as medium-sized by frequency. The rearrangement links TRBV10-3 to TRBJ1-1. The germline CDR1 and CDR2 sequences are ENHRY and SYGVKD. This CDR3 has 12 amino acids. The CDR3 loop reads CAISESGDEAFF.

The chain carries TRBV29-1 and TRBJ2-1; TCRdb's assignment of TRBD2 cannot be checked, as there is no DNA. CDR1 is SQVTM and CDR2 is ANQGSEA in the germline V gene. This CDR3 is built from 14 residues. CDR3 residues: CSVSPGLAGGWQFF.

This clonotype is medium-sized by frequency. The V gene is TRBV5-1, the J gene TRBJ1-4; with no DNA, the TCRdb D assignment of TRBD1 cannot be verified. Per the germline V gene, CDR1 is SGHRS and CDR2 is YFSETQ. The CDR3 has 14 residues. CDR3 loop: CASSSRVEDRTLFF.

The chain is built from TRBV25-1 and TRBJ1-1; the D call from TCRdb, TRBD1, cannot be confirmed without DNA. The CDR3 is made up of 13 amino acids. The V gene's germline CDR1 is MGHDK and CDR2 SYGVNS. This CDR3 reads CASSVKGGSEAFF.

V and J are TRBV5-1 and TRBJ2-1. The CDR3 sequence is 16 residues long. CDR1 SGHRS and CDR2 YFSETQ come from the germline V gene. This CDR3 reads CASSPGDYSRVHEQFF.

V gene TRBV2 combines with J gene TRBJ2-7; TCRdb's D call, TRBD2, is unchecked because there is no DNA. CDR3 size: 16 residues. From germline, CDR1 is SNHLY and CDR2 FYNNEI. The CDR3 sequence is CACSEGLAGGAYEQYF.

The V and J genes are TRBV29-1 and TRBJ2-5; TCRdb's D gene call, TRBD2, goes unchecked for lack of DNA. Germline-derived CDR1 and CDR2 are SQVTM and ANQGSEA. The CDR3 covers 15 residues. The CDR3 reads CSVVRLAGVQETQYF.

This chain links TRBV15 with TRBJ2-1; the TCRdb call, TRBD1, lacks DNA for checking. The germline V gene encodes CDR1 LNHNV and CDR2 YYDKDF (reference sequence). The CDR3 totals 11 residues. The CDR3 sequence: CATSQGIEQFF.

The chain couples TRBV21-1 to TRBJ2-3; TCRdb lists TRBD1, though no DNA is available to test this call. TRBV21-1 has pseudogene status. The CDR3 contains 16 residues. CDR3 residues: CASSKAVPQGTDTQYF.

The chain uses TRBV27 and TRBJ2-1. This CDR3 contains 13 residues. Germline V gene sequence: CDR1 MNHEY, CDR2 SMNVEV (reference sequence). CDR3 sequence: CASSSTEYNEQFF.

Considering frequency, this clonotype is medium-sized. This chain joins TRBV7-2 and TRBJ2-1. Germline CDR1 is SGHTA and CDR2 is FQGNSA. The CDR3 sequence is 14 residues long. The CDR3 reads CASSSISSMGEQFF.